This entry concerns a single TCR beta chain. Its antigen is currently unknown. The source of the sample is a study of OX40 agonist ivuxolimab in advanced cancers. Study summary: Patients received ivuxolimab, an agonistic anti-OX40 (CD134) antibody. Findings and caveats of the study: Patients who responded partially at 0.1-3.0 mg/kg showed clonal expansion ranking among the lowest. Certain nonresponders likewise exhibited a low normalized T-cell clonal expansion. CD4+ and CD8+ blood T cells expanded clonally by week 6 at 0.1 to 3.0 mg/kg.

TCRdb's copy holds only in-frame clones and misses some; the assay was immunoSEQ multiplex PCR. The sample contains some 30,000 clones, more than 75% of which appear only once. The germline V and J ends were trimmed by 3 bases and 1 base, with 7 bases remaining between them. The germline CDR1 and CDR2 sequences are SGHTA and FQGNSA. The CDR3 loop spans 14 amino acids. The TCR was taken from an adult with an advanced solid tumor such as melanoma, head and neck, liver or kidney cancer. The source was CD4+ or CD8+ T cells sorted from blood, collected in a trial of the OX40 agonist ivuxolimab. The chain recombines TRBV7-2 with TRBJ2-1, with D hard to call. CDR3 loop: CASSFGGSYNEQFF. CDR3 DNA sequence: TGTGCCAGCAGCTTTGGTGGTTCCTACAATGAGCAGTTCTTC.